Following are 3 T cell receptor beta chains from one sample sequenced in a study of T cells in Graves' hyperthyroidism and ophthalmopathy. From RNA transcripts, TCR beta CDR3 regions were amplified. The TCR CDR3 first-round RT-PCR relied on the HTBI primer set. TCRdb processed the multiplex PCR reads anew with MiXCR; each CDR3 protein has one entry. The data hold some 420,000 distinct CDR3 sequences, with roughly 13% observed a single time. Sequencing was done on a sample of blood. The source is a woman aged 18 to 35 with Graves' hyperthyroidism.

This clonotype was observed many times. This sequence joins TRBV27 and TRBJ2-2, with TRBD1 matching over 9 bases. Germline CDR1 and CDR2: MNHEY and SMNVEV (reference sequence). The length of the CDR3 is 16 residues. V lost 6 bases, J lost 7 bases, and 12 bases stayed unmatched. Here the CDR3 reads CASRRIGTGTHGELFF. CDR3 sequence (DNA): TGTGCCAGCAGACGCATAGGGACAGGGACGCACGGGGAGCTGTTTTTT.

This clonotype was seen more than once but under ten times. The rearrangement links TRBV5-6 to TRBJ1-2; 8 nucleotides agree with TRBD1. CDR1 and CDR2 from the germline V gene are SGHDT and YYEEEE. The V gene end was trimmed by 7 bases and the J gene end by 6 bases; junction bases not matched to a gene: 5. This CDR3 is built from 12 residues. For the CDR3, the DNA is TGTGCCAGCGGCATGACAGGGGATGGCTACACCTTC. It codes for CASGMTGDGYTF.

This clonotype appeared many times. This chain uses TRBV20-1 with TRBJ2-7; 11 positions agree with TRBD2. The germline V gene has CDR1 DFQATT and CDR2 SNEGSKA (reference sequence). Germline trimming cut 5 bases from V and 5 bases from J; bases unmatched to any gene: 11. This CDR3 has 15 amino acids. CDR3 region: CSAGTLAGVPHEQYF. CDR3 DNA: TGCAGTGCTGGAACACTAGCGGGAGTTCCCCACGAGCAGTACTTC.